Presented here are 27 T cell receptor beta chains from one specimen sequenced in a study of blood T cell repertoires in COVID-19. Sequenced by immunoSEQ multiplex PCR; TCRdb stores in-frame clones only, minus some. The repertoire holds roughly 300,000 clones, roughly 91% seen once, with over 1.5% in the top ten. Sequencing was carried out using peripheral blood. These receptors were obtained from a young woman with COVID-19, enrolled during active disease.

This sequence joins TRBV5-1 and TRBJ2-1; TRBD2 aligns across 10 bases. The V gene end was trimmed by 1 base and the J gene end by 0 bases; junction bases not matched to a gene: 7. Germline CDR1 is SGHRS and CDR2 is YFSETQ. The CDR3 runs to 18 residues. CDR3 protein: CASSLFTSGVSSYNEQFF. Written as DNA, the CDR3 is TGCGCCAGCAGCTTGTTTACTAGCGGGGTGAGCTCCTACAATGAGCAGTTCTTC.

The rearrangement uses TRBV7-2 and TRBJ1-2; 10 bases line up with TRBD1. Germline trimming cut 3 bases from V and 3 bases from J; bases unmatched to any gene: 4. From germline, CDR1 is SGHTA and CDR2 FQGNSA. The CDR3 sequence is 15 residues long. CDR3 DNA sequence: TGTGCCAGCAGCTTGGGGACAGGGGCTTACTATGGCTACACCTTC. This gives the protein CASSLGTGAYYGYTF. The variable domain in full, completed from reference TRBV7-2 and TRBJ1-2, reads GAGVSQSPSNKVTEKGKDVELRCDPISGHTALYWYRQSLGQGLEFLIYFQGNSAPDKSGLPSDRFSAERTGGSVSTLTIQRTQQEDSAVYLCASSLGTGAYYGYTFGSGTRLTVV.

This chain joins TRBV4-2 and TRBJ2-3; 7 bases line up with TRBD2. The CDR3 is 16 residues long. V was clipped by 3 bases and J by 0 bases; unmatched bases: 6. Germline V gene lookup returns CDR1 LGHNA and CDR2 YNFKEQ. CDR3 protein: CASSQGGGGSTDTQYF. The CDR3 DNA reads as TGTGCCAGCAGCCAGGGCGGCGGGGGTAGCACAGATACGCAGTATTTT.

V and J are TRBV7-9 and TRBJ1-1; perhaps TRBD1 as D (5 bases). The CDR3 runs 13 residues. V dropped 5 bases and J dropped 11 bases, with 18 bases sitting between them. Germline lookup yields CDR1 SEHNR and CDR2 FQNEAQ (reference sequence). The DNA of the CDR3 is TGTGCCAGCAGCCCCAGGGAAGGGACTCGGGCTTTCTTT. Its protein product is CASSPREGTRAFF.

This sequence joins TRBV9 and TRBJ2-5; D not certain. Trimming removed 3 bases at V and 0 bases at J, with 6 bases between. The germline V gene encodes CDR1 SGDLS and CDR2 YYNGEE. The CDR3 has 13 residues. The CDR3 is CASSGSDQETQYF. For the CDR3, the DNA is TGTGCCAGCAGCGGCAGTGACCAAGAGACCCAGTACTTC.

The CDR3, as DNA: TGCGCCAGCTATACAGGGGACTTGAACACTGAAGCTTTCTTT. Residues: CASYTGDLNTEAFF. The V and J genes are TRBV5-1 and TRBJ1-1, with TRBD1 matching 7 bases. This CDR3 region has 14 residues. Germline lookup yields CDR1 SGHRS and CDR2 YFSETQ. V shed 7 bases and J 0 bases; nucleotides not matched to a gene: 6.

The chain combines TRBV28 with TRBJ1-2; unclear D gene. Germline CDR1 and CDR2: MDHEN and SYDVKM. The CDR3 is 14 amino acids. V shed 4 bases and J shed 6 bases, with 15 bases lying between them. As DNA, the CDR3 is TGTGCCAGCAGTTCTCTGCCAGGCGATAATGGCTACACCTTC. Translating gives CASSSLPGDNGYTF.

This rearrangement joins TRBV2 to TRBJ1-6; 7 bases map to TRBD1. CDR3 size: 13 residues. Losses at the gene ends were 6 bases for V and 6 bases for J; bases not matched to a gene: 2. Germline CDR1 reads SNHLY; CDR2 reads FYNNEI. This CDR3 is CASRGQINSPLHF. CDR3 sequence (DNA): TGTGCCAGCAGGGGACAGATTAATTCACCCCTCCACTTT. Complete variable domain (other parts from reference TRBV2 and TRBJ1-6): EPEVTQTPSHQVTQMGQEVILRCVPISNHLYFYWYRQILGQKVEFLVSFYNNEISEKSEIFDDQFSVERPDGSNFTLKIRSTKLEDSAMYFCASRGQINSPLHFGNGTRLTVT.

CDR3 DNA sequence: TGCGCCAGCAGGTCGAACGCAGGGGCCACCTACGAGCAGTACTTC. Translated: CASRSNAGATYEQYF. The chain combines TRBV5-1 with TRBJ2-7, with D perhaps TRBD1 (6 bases). Deletions cut 5 bases from V and 2 bases from J, with 17 bases between. Germline V lookup: CDR1 SGHRS, CDR2 YFSETQ. CDR3 length equals 15 residues.

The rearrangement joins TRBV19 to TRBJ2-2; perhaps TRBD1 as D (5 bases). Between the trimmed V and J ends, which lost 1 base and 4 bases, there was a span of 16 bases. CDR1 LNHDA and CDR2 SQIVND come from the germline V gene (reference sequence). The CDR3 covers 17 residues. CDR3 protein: CASSIALWAGLTGELFF. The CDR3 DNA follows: TGTGCCAGTAGTATAGCCCTCTGGGCAGGGCTCACCGGGGAGCTGTTTTTT.

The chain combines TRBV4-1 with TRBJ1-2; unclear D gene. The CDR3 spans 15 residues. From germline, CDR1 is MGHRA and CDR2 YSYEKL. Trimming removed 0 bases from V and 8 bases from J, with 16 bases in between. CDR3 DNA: TGCGCCAGCAGCCAAGAGAGTGGGTTCTGGCGGGGCTACACCTTC. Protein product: CASSQESGFWRGYTF.

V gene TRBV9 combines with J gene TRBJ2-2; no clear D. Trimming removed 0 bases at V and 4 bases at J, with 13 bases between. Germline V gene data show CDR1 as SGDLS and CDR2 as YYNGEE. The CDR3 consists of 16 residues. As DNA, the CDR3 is TGTGCCAGCAGCGTAGGAGACCTAGTTACCACCGGGGAGCTGTTTTTT. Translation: CASSVGDLVTTGELFF.

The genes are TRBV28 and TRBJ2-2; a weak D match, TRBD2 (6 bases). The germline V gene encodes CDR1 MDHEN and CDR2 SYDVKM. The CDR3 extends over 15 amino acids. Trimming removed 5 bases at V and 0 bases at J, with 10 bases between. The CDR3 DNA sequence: TGTGCCAGCAGTCCCTTAGCGGCGAACACCGGGGAGCTGTTTTTT. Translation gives CASSPLAANTGELFF.

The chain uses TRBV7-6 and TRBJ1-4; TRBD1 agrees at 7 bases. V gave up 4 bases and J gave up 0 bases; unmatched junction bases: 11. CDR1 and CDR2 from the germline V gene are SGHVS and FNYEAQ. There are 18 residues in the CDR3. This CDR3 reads CASSSGQVSIATNEKLFF. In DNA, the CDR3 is TGTGCCAGCAGCTCCGGACAGGTCTCGATTGCAACTAATGAAAAACTGTTTTTT.

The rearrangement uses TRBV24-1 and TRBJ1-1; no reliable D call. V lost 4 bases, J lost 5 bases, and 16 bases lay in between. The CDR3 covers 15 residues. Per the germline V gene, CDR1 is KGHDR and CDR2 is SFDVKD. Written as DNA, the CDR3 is TGTGCCACCAGTGACCCTGTAGGGTGGGAGACTGAAGCTTTCTTT. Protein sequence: CATSDPVGWETEAFF.

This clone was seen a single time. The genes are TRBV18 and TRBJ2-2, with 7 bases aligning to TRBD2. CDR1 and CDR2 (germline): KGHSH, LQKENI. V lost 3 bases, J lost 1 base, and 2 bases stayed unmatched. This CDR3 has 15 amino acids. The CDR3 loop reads CASSPRGENTGELFF. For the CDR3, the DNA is TGTGCCAGCTCACCTCGGGGGGAGAACACCGGGGAGCTGTTTTTT. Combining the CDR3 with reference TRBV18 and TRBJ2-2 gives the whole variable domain NAGVMQNPRHLVRRRGQEARLRCSPMKGHSHVYWYRQLPEEGLKFMVYLQKENIIDESGMPKERFSAEFPKEGPSILRIQQVVRGDSAAYFCASSPRGENTGELFFGEGSRLTVL.

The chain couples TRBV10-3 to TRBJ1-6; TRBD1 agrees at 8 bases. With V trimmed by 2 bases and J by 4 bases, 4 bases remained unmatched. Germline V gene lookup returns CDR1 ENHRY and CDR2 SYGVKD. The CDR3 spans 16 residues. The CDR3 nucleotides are TGTGCCATCAGTGAGCAGGGGGCGACGTATAATTCACCCCTCCACTTT. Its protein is CAISEQGATYNSPLHF.

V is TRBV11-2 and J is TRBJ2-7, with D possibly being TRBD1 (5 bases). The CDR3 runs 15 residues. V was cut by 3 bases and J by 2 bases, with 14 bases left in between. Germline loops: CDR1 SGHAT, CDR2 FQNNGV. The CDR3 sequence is CASSFAQGYAYEQYV. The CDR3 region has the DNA TGTGCCAGCAGCTTCGCCCAGGGTTACGCCTACGAGCAGTACGTC.

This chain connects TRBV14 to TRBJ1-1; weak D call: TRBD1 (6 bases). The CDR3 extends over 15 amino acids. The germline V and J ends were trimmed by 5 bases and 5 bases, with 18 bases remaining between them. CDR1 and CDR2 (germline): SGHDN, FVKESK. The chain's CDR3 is CASSSTGTGRTEAFF. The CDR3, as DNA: TGTGCCAGCAGCTCTACAGGGACCGGCCGGACTGAAGCTTTCTTT.

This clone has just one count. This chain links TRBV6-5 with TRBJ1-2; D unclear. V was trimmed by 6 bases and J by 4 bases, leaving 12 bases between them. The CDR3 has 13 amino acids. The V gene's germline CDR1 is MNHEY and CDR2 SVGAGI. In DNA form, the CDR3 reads TGTGCCAGCAGCCCGAACGAGGCCTATGGCTACACCTTC. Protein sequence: CASSPNEAYGYTF.

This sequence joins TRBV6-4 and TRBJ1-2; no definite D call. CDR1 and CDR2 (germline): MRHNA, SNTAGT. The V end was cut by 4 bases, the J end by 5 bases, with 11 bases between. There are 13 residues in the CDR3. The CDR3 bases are TGTGCCAGCAGTGTGTCCCCCAATTATGGCTACACCTTC. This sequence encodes CASSVSPNYGYTF.

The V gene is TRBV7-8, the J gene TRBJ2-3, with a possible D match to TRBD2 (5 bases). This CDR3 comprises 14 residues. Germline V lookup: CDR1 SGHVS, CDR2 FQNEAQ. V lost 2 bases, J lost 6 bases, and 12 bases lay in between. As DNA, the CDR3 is TGTGCCAGCAGCTTACCGGGGTCGGGGGATACGCAGTATTTT. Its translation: CASSLPGSGDTQYF.

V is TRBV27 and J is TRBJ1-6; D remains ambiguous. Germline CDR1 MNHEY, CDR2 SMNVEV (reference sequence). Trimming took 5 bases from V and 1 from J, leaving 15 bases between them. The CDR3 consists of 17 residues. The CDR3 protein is CASSPPRRESYNSPLHF. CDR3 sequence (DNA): TGTGCCAGCAGTCCACCTCGGAGGGAATCCTATAATTCACCCCTCCACTTT.

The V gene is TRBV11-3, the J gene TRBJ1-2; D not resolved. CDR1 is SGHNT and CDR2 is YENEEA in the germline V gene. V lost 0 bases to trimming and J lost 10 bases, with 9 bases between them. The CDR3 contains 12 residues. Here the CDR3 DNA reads TGTGCCAGCAGCTTAGATCTCGTTTCCTACACCTTC. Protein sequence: CASSLDLVSYTF.

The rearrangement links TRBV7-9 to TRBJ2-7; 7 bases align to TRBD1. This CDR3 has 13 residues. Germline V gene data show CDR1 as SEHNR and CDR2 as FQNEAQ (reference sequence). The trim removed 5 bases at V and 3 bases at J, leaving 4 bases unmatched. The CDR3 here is CASSPGQYYEQYF. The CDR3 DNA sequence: TGTGCCAGCAGCCCGGGACAGTACTACGAGCAGTACTTC.

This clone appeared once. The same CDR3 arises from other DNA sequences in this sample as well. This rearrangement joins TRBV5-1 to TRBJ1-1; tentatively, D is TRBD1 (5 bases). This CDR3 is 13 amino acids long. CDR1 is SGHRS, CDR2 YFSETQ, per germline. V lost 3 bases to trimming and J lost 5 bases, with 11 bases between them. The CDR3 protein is CASSSGGRTEAFF. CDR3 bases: TGCGCCAGCAGCTCCGGGGGACGGACTGAAGCTTTCTTT.

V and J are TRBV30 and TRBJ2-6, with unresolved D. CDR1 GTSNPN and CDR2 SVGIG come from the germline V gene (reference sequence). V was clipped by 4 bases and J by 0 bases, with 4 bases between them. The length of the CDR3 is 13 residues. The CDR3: CAWTVSGANVLTF. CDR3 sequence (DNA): TGTGCCTGGACAGTCTCTGGGGCCAACGTCCTGACTTTC. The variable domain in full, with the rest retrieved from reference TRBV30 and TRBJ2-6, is SQTIHQWPATLVQPVGSPLSLECTVEGTSNPNLYWYRQAAGRGLQLLFYSVGIGQISSEVPQNLSASRPQDRQFILSSKKLLLSDSGFYLCAWTVSGANVLTFGAGSRLTVL.